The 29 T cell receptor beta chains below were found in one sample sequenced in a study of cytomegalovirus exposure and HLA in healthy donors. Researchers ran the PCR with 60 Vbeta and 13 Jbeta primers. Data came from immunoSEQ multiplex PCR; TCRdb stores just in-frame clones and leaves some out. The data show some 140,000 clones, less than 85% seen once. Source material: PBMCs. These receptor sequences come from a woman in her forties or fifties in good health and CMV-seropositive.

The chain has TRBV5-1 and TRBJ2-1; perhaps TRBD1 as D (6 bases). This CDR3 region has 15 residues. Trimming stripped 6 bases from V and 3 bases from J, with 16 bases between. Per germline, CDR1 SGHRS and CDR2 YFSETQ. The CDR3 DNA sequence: TGCGCCAGCATACTTGGACAGATCCTCTACAATGAGCAGTTCTTC. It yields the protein CASILGQILYNEQFF.

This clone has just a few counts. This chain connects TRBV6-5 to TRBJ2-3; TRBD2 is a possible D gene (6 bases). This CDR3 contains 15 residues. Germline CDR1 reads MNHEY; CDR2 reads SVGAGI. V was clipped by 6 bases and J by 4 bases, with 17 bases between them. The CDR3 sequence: CASRQGTVSADTQYF. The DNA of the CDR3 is TGTGCCAGCAGACAAGGGACTGTATCTGCAGATACGCAGTATTTT.

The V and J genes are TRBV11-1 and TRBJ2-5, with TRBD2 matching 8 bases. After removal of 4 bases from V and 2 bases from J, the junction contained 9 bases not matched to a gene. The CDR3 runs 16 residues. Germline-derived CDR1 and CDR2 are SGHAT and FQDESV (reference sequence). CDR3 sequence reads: CASSSRGEDPQETQYF. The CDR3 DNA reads TGTGCCAGCAGCTCGCGGGGGGAGGATCCTCAAGAGACCCAGTACTTC.

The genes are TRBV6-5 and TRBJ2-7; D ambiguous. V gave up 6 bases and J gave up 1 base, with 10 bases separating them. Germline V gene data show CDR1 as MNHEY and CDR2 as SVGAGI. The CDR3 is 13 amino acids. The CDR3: CASSLVRSYEQYF. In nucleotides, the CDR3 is TGTGCCAGCAGCCTAGTAAGGTCCTACGAGCAGTACTTC.

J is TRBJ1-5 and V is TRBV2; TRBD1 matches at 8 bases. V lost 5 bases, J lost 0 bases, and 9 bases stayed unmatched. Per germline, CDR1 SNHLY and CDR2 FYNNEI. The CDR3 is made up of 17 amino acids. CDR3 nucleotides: TGTGCCAGCAGTTCCGGGACAGGATCATATAGCAATCAGCCCCAGCATTTT. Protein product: CASSSGTGSYSNQPQHF.

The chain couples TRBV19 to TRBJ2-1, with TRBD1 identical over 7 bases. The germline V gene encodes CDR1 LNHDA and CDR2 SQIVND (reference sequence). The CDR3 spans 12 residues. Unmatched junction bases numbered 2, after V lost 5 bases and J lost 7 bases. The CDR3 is CASSQTGNEQFF. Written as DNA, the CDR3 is TGTGCCAGTAGTCAGACAGGGAATGAGCAGTTCTTC. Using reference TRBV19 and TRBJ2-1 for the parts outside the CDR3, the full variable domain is DGGITQSPKYLFRKEGQNVTLSCEQNLNHDAMYWYRQDPGQGLRLIYYSQIVNDFQKGDIAEGYSVSREKKESFPLTVTSAQKNPTAFYLCASSQTGNEQFFGPGTRLTVL.

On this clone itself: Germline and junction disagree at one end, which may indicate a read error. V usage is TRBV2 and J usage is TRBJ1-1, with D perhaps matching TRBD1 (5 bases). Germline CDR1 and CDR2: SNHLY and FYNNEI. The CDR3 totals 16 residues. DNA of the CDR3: TGTGCCAGCAGTGAGGGGCCTCTCCGGCTGAAAACTGAAGCTTTCTTT. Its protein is CASSEGPLRLKTEAFF.

CDR3 in amino acids: CASSREFDSPLHF. CDR3 DNA sequence: TGCGCCAGCAGCAGGGAGTTTGATTCACCCCTCCACTTT. The chain uses TRBV5-1 and TRBJ1-6; no definite D call. Looked up from germline, CDR1 is SGHRS and CDR2 is YFSETQ. The CDR3 has 13 amino acids. The V gene lost 4 bases and the J gene lost 8 bases, with 10 bases spanning the gap.

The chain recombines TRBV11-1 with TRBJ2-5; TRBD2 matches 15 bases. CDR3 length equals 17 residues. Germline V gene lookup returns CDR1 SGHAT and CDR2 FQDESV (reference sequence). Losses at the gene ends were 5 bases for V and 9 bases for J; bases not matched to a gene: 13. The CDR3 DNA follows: TGTGCCAGCAGCGAGGGACTAGCGGGGGGTAGGATCTGGGCCCAGTACTTC. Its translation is CASSEGLAGGRIWAQYF.

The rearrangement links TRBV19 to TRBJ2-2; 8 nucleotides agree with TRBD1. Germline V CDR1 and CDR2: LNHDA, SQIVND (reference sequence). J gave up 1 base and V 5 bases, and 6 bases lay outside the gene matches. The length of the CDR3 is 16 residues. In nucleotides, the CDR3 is TGTGCCAGTAGTCTCCGGACAGGGCGGAACACCGGGGAGCTGTTTTTT. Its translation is CASSLRTGRNTGELFF.

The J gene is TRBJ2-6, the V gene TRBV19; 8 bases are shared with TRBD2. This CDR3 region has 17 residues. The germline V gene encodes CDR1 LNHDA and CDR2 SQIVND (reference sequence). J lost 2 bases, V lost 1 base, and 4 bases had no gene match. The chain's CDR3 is CASSIAGGRTGANVLTF. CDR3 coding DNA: TGTGCCAGTAGTATAGCGGGGGGGAGGACTGGGGCCAACGTCCTGACTTTC.

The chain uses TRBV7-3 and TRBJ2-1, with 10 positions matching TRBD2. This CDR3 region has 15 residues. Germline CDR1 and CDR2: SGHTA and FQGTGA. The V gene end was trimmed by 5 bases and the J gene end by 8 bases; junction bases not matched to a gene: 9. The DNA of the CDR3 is TGTGCCAGCAGCGGCGTAGCGGGGGGCAAGTATGAGCAGTTCTTC. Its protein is CASSGVAGGKYEQFF.

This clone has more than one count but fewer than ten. CDR3 sequence (DNA): TGTGCCAGCAGCTTAGAGGGGGACATGAACACTGAAGCTTTCTTT. It specifies CASSLEGDMNTEAFF. V and J are TRBV7-2 and TRBJ1-1; D is perhaps TRBD1 (6 bases). The CDR3 loop spans 15 amino acids. Trimming left V 1 base short and J 0 bases short, with 9 bases between. Germline loops: CDR1 SGHTA, CDR2 FQGNSA. Filled out from reference TRBV7-2 and TRBJ1-1, the complete variable domain reads GAGVSQSPSNKVTEKGKDVELRCDPISGHTALYWYRQSLGQGLEFLIYFQGNSAPDKSGLPSDRFSAERTGGSVSTLTIQRTQQEDSAVYLCASSLEGDMNTEAFFGQGTRLTVV.

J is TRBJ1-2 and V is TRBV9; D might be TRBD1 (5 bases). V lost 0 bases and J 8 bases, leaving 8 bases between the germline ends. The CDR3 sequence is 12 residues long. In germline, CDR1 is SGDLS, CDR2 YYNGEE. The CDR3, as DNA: TGTGCCAGCAGCGTAGGGGGGGAAGGCTACACCTTC. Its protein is CASSVGGEGYTF.

The chain's CDR3 is CASSDPQGAGEQYF. CDR3 nucleotide sequence: TGCGCCAGCAGCGACCCACAGGGGGCGGGGGAGCAGTACTTC. The chain carries TRBV5-1 and TRBJ2-7, with TRBD1 matching over 9 bases. V trimming: 4 bases; J trimming: 7 bases; junction bases outside the gene matches: 9. The CDR3 runs 14 residues. Germline CDR1 is SGHRS and CDR2 is YFSETQ.

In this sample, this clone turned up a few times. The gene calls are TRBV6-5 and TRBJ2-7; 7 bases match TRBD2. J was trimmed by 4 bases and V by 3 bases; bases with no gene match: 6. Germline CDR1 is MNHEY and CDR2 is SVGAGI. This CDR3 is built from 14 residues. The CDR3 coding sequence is TGTGCCAGCAGTTATCGGGGGGAAGTATACGAGCAGTACTTC. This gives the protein CASSYRGEVYEQYF.

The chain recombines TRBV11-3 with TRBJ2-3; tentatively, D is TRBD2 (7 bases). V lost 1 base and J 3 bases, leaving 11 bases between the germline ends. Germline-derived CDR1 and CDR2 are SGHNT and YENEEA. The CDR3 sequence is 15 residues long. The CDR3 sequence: CASSLGGGQTDTQYF. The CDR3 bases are TGTGCCAGCAGCTTAGGGGGGGGCCAAACAGATACGCAGTATTTT.

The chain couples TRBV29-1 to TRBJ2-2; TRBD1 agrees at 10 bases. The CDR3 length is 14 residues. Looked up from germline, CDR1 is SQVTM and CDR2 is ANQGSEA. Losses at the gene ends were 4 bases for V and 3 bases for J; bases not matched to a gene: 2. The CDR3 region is CSVGTGGDTGELFF. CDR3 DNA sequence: TGCAGCGTTGGGACAGGGGGGGACACCGGGGAGCTGTTTTTT.

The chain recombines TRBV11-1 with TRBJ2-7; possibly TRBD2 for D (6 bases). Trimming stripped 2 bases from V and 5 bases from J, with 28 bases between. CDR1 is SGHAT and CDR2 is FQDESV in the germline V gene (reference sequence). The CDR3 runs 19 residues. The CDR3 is CASSLNSFRSGVLSHEQYF. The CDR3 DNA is TGTGCCAGCAGCTTAAATTCCTTTCGTAGCGGTGTCCTCAGCCACGAGCAGTACTTC.

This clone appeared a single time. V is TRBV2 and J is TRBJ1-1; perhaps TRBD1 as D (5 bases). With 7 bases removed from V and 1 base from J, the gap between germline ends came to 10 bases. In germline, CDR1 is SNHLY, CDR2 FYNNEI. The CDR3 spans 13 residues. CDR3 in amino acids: CASNQGANTEAFF. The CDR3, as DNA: TGTGCCAGCAATCAAGGGGCGAACACTGAAGCTTTCTTT. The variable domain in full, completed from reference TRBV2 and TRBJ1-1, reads EPEVTQTPSHQVTQMGQEVILRCVPISNHLYFYWYRQILGQKVEFLVSFYNNEISEKSEIFDDQFSVERPDGSNFTLKIRSTKLEDSAMYFCASNQGANTEAFFGQGTRLTVV.

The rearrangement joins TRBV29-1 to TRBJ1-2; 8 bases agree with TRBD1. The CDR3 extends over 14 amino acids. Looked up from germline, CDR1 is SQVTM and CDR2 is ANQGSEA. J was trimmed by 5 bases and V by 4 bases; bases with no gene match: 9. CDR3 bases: TGCAGCGTTGGGGGGACAGGTGAAGGTTATGGCTACACCTTC. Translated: CSVGGTGEGYGYTF.

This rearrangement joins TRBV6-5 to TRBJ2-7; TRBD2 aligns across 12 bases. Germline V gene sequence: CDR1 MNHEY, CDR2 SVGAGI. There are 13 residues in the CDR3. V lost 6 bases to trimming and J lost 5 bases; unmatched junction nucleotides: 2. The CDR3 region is CASRLAGGHEQYF. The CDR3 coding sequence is TGTGCCAGCAGACTAGCGGGGGGCCACGAGCAGTACTTC.

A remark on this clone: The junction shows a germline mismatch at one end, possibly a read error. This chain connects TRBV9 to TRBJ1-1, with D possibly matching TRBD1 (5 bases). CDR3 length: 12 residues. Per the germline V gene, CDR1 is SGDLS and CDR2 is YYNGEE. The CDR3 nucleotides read TGTGCCAGCAGCGTAGAAGGGGCGAGCCCACACTTT. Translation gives CASSVEGASPHF.

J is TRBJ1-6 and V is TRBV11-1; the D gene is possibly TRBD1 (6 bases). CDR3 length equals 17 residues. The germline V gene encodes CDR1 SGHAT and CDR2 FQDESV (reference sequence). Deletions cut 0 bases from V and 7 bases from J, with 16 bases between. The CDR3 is CASSLAPPGADNSPLHF. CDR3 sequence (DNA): TGTGCCAGCAGCTTAGCTCCTCCAGGGGCAGACAATTCACCCCTCCACTTT.

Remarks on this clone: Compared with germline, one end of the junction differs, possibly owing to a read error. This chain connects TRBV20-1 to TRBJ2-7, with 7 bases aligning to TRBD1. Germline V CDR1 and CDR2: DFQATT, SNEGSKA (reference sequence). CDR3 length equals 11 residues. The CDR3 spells CSATARDRVFF. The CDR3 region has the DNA TGCAGTGCTACCGCACGAGACAGGGTCTTTTTC.

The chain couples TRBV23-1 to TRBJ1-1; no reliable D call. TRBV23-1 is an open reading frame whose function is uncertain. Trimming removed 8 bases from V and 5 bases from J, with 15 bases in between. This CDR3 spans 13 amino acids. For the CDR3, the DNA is TGCGCCAGCGGTGAGGGCCAGTTGACTGAAGCTTTCTTT. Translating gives CASGEGQLTEAFF.

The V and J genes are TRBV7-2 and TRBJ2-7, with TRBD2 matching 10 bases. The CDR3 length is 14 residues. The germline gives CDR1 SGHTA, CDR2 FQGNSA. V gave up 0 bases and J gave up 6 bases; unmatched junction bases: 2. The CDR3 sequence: CASSLAIAGGEQYF. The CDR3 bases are TGTGCCAGCAGCTTAGCGATAGCGGGGGGCGAGCAGTACTTC.

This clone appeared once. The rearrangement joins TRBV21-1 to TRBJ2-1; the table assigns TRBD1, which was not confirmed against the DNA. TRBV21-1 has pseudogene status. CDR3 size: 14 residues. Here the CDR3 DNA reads TGTGCCAGCAGCAAAGAGGGGACAGGGGAAGATCAGTTCTTC. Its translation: CASSKEGTGEDQFF.

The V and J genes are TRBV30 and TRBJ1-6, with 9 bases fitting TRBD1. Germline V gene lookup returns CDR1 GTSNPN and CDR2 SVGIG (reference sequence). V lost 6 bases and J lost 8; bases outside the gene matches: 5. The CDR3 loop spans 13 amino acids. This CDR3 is CACNRDRDSPLHF. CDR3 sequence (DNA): TGTGCCTGTAACCGGGACAGGGATTCACCCCTCCACTTT.